The next 14 T cell receptor beta chains were all read from a single sample in a study of cytomegalovirus exposure and HLA in healthy donors. In the PCR, 60 Vbeta and 13 Jbeta primers were used. Only in-frame clones appear in the TCRdb table, and some are missing; sequencing was by immunoSEQ multiplex PCR. The sample has about 76,000 clones, 65% to 80% seen once. Material: PBMCs. Receptor source: a man aged 25 to 45 in good health and CMV-seronegative.

As concerns this clone: At one end the junction does not follow the germline gene, possibly because of a read error. This sequence joins TRBV6-5 and TRBJ2-5; D is unclear. CDR1 and CDR2 from the germline V gene are MNHEY and SVGAGI. The CDR3 contains 15 residues. For the CDR3, the DNA is TGTCCCAGCAGTTACAGTACTGGAGAGCAAGAGACCCAGTACTTC. The encoded protein is CPSSYSTGEQETQYF.

V and J are TRBV14 and TRBJ2-7, with 9 nucleotides matching TRBD2. The germline CDR1 and CDR2 sequences are SGHDN and FVKESK. J was trimmed by 3 bases and V by 4 bases; bases with no gene match: 10. CDR3 length: 16 amino acids. In DNA, the CDR3 is TGTGCCAGCAGCCTGGGGGGAGTAGCGGGAGTCTACGAGCAGTACTTC. Protein: CASSLGGVAGVYEQYF.

The J gene is TRBJ2-7, the V gene TRBV7-2; D is possibly TRBD2 (5 bases). Germline V gene lookup returns CDR1 SGHTA and CDR2 FQGNSA. Trimming shortened V by 8 bases and J by 3 bases, and 8 bases separated the two germline ends. CDR3 length: 11 residues. The CDR3 loop reads CASGSLYEQYF. In DNA form, the CDR3 reads TGTGCCAGCGGGAGCCTCTACGAGCAGTACTTC.

The chain joins TRBV6-5 to TRBJ2-2; D gene uncertain. Germline CDR1 and CDR2: MNHEY and SVGAGI. The CDR3 sequence is 13 residues long. Trimming pared 5 bases from V and 5 bases from J, leaving 9 bases between. CDR3 coding DNA: TGTGCCAGCAGTGCGACGGAGACCGGGGAGCTGTTTTTT. It codes for CASSATETGELFF.

The V gene is TRBV7-6, the J gene TRBJ2-5; tentative D call: TRBD2 (6 bases). This CDR3 is 15 amino acids long. CDR1 SGHVS and CDR2 FNYEAQ come from the germline V gene. V was clipped by 1 base and J by 1 base, with 10 bases between them. CDR3: CASSLVGGVQETQYF. In DNA, the CDR3 is TGTGCCAGCAGCTTAGTTGGAGGGGTCCAAGAGACCCAGTACTTC. Full variable domain (rest looked up from reference TRBV7-6 and TRBJ2-5): GAGVSQSPRYKVTKRGQDVALRCDPISGHVSLYWYRQALGQGPEFLTYFNYEAQQDKSGLPNDRFSAERPEGSISTLTIQRTEQRDSAMYRCASSLVGGVQETQYFGPGTRLLVL.

This clone has more than one count but fewer than ten. This chain uses TRBV9 with TRBJ2-7; perhaps TRBD2 as D (6 bases). Trimming removed 4 bases at V and 0 bases at J, with 20 bases between. Germline loops: CDR1 SGDLS, CDR2 YYNGEE. The CDR3 spans 17 residues. The CDR3, as DNA: TGTGCCAGCAGCCGACGGGGTTGGACTAACCGCTCCTACGAGCAGTACTTC. Protein product: CASSRRGWTNRSYEQYF.

The chain joins TRBV11-2 to TRBJ2-3; perhaps TRBD2 as D (7 bases). The CDR3 has 16 amino acids. V lost 3 bases, J lost 2 bases, and 15 bases lay in between. Germline CDR1 reads SGHAT; CDR2 reads FQNNGV. CDR3 DNA sequence: TGTGCCAGCAGCTTTGGGGGGGCTTCATACACAGATACGCAGTATTTT. Its translation: CASSFGGASYTDTQYF. Together with reference TRBV11-2 and TRBJ2-3, the CDR3 gives the full variable domain: EAGVAQSPRYKIIEKRQSVAFWCNPISGHATLYWYQQILGQGPKLLIQFQNNGVVDDSQLPKDRFSAERLKGVDSTLKIQPAKLEDSAVYLCASSFGGASYTDTQYFGPGTRLTVL.

The chain combines TRBV6-5 with TRBJ1-1; tentative D call: TRBD1 (6 bases). CDR1 MNHEY and CDR2 SVGAGI come from the germline V gene. Between the trimmed V and J ends, which lost 6 bases and 7 bases, there was a span of 15 bases. The length of the CDR3 is 13 residues. CDR3 sequence (DNA): TGTGCCAGCAGCCCGCGGGGGGGCCTTGAAGCTTTCTTT. It yields the protein CASSPRGGLEAFF.

This clone was observed a few times. The chain joins TRBV6-5 to TRBJ2-7; 10 nucleotides align to TRBD1. The CDR3 length is 14 residues. V dropped 6 bases and J dropped 3; count of bases not matched to a gene: 5. Germline CDR1 reads MNHEY; CDR2 reads SVGAGI. CDR3: CASRRDRGDYEQYF. DNA of the CDR3: TGTGCCAGCAGGAGGGACAGGGGCGACTACGAGCAGTACTTC.

This chain connects TRBV30 to TRBJ2-5, with D possibly being TRBD1 (6 bases). The CDR3 sequence is 13 residues long. The germline V gene encodes CDR1 GTSNPN and CDR2 SVGIG (reference sequence). Trimming pared 0 bases from V and 3 bases from J, leaving 8 bases between. The CDR3 DNA sequence: TGTGCCTGGAGTGTACAGGGTAAAGAGACCCAGTACTTC. Translated: CAWSVQGKETQYF.

The gene calls are TRBV2 and TRBJ1-1; 8 nucleotides line up with TRBD1. Germline V lookup: CDR1 SNHLY, CDR2 FYNNEI. Unmatched junction bases numbered 0, after V lost 6 bases and J lost 6 bases. This CDR3 contains 11 residues. CDR3 sequence: CASRTGAEAFF. The CDR3 DNA follows: TGTGCCAGCAGGACAGGGGCTGAAGCTTTCTTT.

The chain carries TRBV19 and TRBJ1-4; D is unclear. V shed 3 bases and J shed 7 bases, with 18 bases lying between them. The CDR3 contains 16 residues. The germline CDR1 and CDR2 sequences are LNHDA and SQIVND (reference sequence). CDR3: CASSMSGRTFLEKLFF. CDR3 DNA sequence: TGTGCCAGTAGTATGAGCGGACGGACTTTCCTTGAAAAACTGTTTTTT.

The chain uses TRBV4-1 and TRBJ2-2; 8 nucleotides align to TRBD2. V lost 7 bases, J lost 4 bases, and 5 bases stayed unmatched. The CDR3 covers 14 residues. Germline CDR1 MGHRA, CDR2 YSYEKL. The CDR3 bases are TGCGCCAGCAAAAAAGCGGGGGTCACCGGGGAGCTGTTTTTT. Its translation: CASKKAGVTGELFF.

This rearrangement joins TRBV27 to TRBJ1-5; the match to TRBD1 covers 12 bases. The CDR3 runs 12 residues. Trimming at V came to 10 bases and at J to 7 bases, leaving 2 bases not matched to a gene. Germline CDR1 MNHEY, CDR2 SMNVEV (reference sequence). CDR3 sequence reads: CATGTGGQPQHF. The CDR3 coding sequence is TGTGCCACTGGGACAGGGGGCCAGCCCCAGCATTTT.